The sequence of this T cell receptor beta chain was determined in a study of cytomegalovirus exposure and HLA in healthy donors. To note about this clone: No antigen is known for it.

Germline CDR1 and CDR2: SGHRS and YFSETQ. This CDR3 is 15 amino acids long. Trimming took 0 bases from V and 0 from J, leaving 6 bases between them. Study-wide results and caveats: An observed cluster of highly shared sequence variants was recorded as a likely sequencing artifact. The study put some 160 TCR beta chains on its list as cytomegalovirus-associated. Most TCR sequences were seen very rarely across donors, but some public TCRs occurred in many.

The study ran its PCR with 60 Vbeta and 13 Jbeta primers. TCRdb's table, derived via immunoSEQ multiplex PCR, lists solely in-frame clones and lacks some. Of around 200,000 clones listed, roughly four fifths are singletons. The sequenced material came from PBMCs. The V call is TRBV5-1, the J call TRBJ2-2; D ambiguous. The receptor comes from a man aged 45 to 65 in good health and CMV-seronegative. CDR3 coding DNA: TGCGCCAGCAGCTTGGACAGACCGAACACCGGGGAGCTGTTTTTT. Protein product: CASSLDRPNTGELFF. Together with reference TRBV5-1 and TRBJ2-2, the CDR3 gives the full variable domain: KAGVTQTPRYLIKTRGQQVTLSCSPISGHRSVSWYQQTPGQGLQFLFEYFSETQRNKGNFPGRFSGRQFSNSRSEMNVSTLELGDSALYLCASSLDRPNTGELFFGEGSRLTVL.